Following are 20 T cell receptor beta chains from one sample sequenced in a study of shared clonotypes between healthy human individuals. Some clones are missing from TCRdb's copy, which holds only in-frame ones; the method was immunoSEQ multiplex PCR. This table holds more than 600,000 clones, about 90% found once. Naive CD8 cells lacked CD45RO, underwent positive selection for CCR7 and left out terminally differentiated effector memory CD45RA+ cells. The material sequenced was naive CD8+ T cells sorted from blood. These receptors all stem from a man aged 25 to 40 in good health.

V gene TRBV11-2 combines with J gene TRBJ2-5, with 8 bases identical to TRBD2. CDR1 is SGHAT, CDR2 FQNNGV, per germline. The CDR3 has 17 residues. V shed 0 bases, J shed 5 bases, and the junction held 11 bases outside the gene matches. DNA for the CDR3: TGTGCCAGCAGCTTAGACCCAGCGGGAGTCTCGTTCGAGACCCAGTACTTC. Translation: CASSLDPAGVSFETQYF.

This clone was detected only a few times. The chain employs TRBV15 and TRBJ1-1; 8 bases map to TRBD1. With V trimmed by 5 bases and J by 0 bases, 8 bases remained unmatched. Germline V lookup: CDR1 LNHNV, CDR2 YYDKDF (reference sequence). This CDR3 contains 16 residues. The DNA of the CDR3 is TGTGCCACCAGCCCCAAGACAGGGGATTTGAACACTGAAGCTTTCTTT. Translation: CATSPKTGDLNTEAFF.

The V call is TRBV7-8, the J call TRBJ2-5, with a possible D match to TRBD1 (6 bases). Trimming took 5 bases from V and 3 from J, leaving 19 bases between them. Per the germline V gene, CDR1 is SGHVS and CDR2 is FQNEAQ. CDR3 size: 16 residues. The CDR3 DNA reads TGTGCCAGCAGCCCACGTAATCGACCAGGGGAAGAGACCCAGTACTTC. It codes for CASSPRNRPGEETQYF.

The chain combines TRBV13 with TRBJ2-5; 11 positions agree with TRBD2. J lost 3 bases, V lost 5 bases, and 2 bases had no gene match. The CDR3 consists of 14 residues. CDR1 is PRHDT, CDR2 FYEKMQ, per germline (reference sequence). In DNA, the CDR3 is TGTGCCAGCAGCCAACTAGCGGGAGAAGAGACCCAGTACTTC. Translated, it gives CASSQLAGEETQYF.

The chain employs TRBV7-9 and TRBJ1-2; 12 bases match TRBD1. This CDR3 region has 15 residues. Germline V gene lookup returns CDR1 SEHNR and CDR2 FQNEAQ (reference sequence). The trim removed 1 base at V and 6 bases at J, leaving 3 bases unmatched. Here the CDR3 reads CASSLGDRGQDGYTF. The CDR3 region has the DNA TGTGCCAGCAGCTTAGGGGACAGGGGGCAGGATGGCTACACCTTC.

V and J are TRBV27 and TRBJ2-5; D ambiguous. V lost 2 bases and J lost 1, with 5 bases in between. The CDR3 loop spans 13 amino acids. CDR1 MNHEY and CDR2 SMNVEV come from the germline V gene (reference sequence). The chain's CDR3 is CASSLNLQETQYF. CDR3 coding DNA: TGTGCCAGCAGTTTAAATCTCCAAGAGACCCAGTACTTC.

Comments on this clone: Different DNA sequences within this sample yield the same CDR3. The rearrangement joins TRBV2 to TRBJ2-7, with 7 bases identical to TRBD1. The germline gives CDR1 SNHLY, CDR2 FYNNEI. The CDR3 sequence is 12 residues long. V lost 7 bases and J lost 2; bases outside the gene matches: 2. CDR3 amino acids: CASIGTAYEQYF. CDR3 in DNA: TGTGCCAGCATCGGGACAGCCTACGAGCAGTACTTC.

The chain uses TRBV6-6 and TRBJ2-1; unclear D gene. The CDR3 is 15 amino acids. CDR1 and CDR2 (germline): MNHNY, SVGAGI (reference sequence). The V end lost 2 bases, the J end lost 7 bases, and 15 bases lay between the germline ends. The CDR3 DNA sequence: TGTGCCAGCAGTTACCCCGATACAGTGAGAAATGAGCAGTTCTTC. Translated: CASSYPDTVRNEQFF.

This clone has only one observation. V gene TRBV27 combines with J gene TRBJ1-2, with D unclear. This CDR3 has 15 residues. Trimming shortened V by 0 bases and J by 1 base, and 9 bases separated the two germline ends. Germline loops: CDR1 MNHEY, CDR2 SMNVEV (reference sequence). The CDR3 sequence is CASSLSIDFNYGYTF. The CDR3 DNA reads as TGTGCCAGCAGTTTATCAATAGACTTTAACTATGGCTACACCTTC.

V usage is TRBV29-1 and J usage is TRBJ1-3; D is ambiguous. Per germline, CDR1 SQVTM and CDR2 ANQGSEA. There are 15 residues in the CDR3. Trimming removed 1 base at V and 0 bases at J, with 10 bases between. The CDR3 here is CSVEAVETSGNTIYF. The CDR3 DNA reads as TGCAGCGTTGAAGCTGTGGAGACCTCTGGAAACACCATATATTTT.

The J gene is TRBJ1-1, the V gene TRBV19; weak D call: TRBD1 (6 bases). V lost 3 bases and J 1 base, leaving 12 bases between the germline ends. Per germline, CDR1 LNHDA and CDR2 SQIVND (reference sequence). CDR3 length: 15 residues. The DNA for the CDR3 is TGTGCCAGTAGTATCGGGCAGGGGCCGAACACTGAAGCTTTCTTT. Protein: CASSIGQGPNTEAFF.

The V call is TRBV7-9, the J call TRBJ2-7; TRBD1 is a possible D gene (6 bases). The V gene lost 5 bases and the J gene lost 3 bases, with 14 bases spanning the gap. The CDR3 is made up of 14 amino acids. From germline, CDR1 is SEHNR and CDR2 FQNEAQ (reference sequence). The chain's CDR3 is CASSGQRIIYEQYF. The CDR3 region has the DNA TGTGCCAGCAGCGGACAGCGAATTATCTACGAGCAGTACTTC.

The sample holds one count of this clone. The chain recombines TRBV18 with TRBJ1-1; 7 bases match TRBD1. The germline CDR1 and CDR2 sequences are KGHSH and LQKENI. The CDR3 spans 14 residues. J was trimmed by 3 bases and V by 5 bases; bases with no gene match: 6. CDR3 in amino acids: CASSGGGADTEAFF. CDR3 sequence (DNA): TGTGCCAGCTCAGGAGGGGGCGCCGACACTGAAGCTTTCTTT.

This clone occurred once. The chain's CDR3 is CASSLVSPEAFF. The CDR3 DNA is TGTGCCAGCAGCTTAGTATCCCCTGAAGCTTTCTTT. The chain uses TRBV7-9 and TRBJ1-1; D gene uncertain. V was clipped by 1 base and J by 6 bases, with 6 bases between them. Germline-derived CDR1 and CDR2 are SEHNR and FQNEAQ (reference sequence). The CDR3 consists of 12 residues. The variable domain in full, with the rest retrieved from reference TRBV7-9 and TRBJ1-1, is DTGVSQNPRHKITKRGQNVTFRCDPISEHNRLYWYRQTLGQGPEFLTYFQNEAQLEKSRLLSDRFSAERPKGSFSTLEIQRTEQGDSAMYLCASSLVSPEAFFGQGTRLTVV.

The chain uses TRBV7-9 and TRBJ2-5; D is unresolved. V shed 4 bases and J shed 5 bases, with 17 bases lying between them. This CDR3 spans 15 amino acids. The germline V gene has CDR1 SEHNR and CDR2 FQNEAQ (reference sequence). In nucleotides, the CDR3 is TGTGCCAGCAGCTCTGGACCCACCTCTGGGGAGACCCAGTACTTC. As protein: CASSSGPTSGETQYF.

The rearrangement uses TRBV4-1 and TRBJ2-7, with D uncertain. This CDR3 has 13 residues. V was cut by 4 bases and J by 6 bases, with 13 bases left in between. Germline V gene data show CDR1 as MGHRA and CDR2 as YSYEKL. The CDR3 nucleotides read TGCGCCAGCAGCCCGTATGGGGTTTCCGAGCAGTACTTC. It translates to CASSPYGVSEQYF.

This clone appeared once. The DNA for the CDR3 is TGTGCCAGCAGTGACCGAGGGATAATGGGGGAAAAACTGTTTTTT. It translates to CASSDRGIMGEKLFF. This rearrangement joins TRBV6-4 to TRBJ1-4, with D unclear. Germline CDR1 and CDR2: MRHNA and SNTAGT. This CDR3 comprises 15 residues. Deletions cut 2 bases from V and 8 bases from J, with 15 bases between.

This rearrangement joins TRBV6-8 to TRBJ1-4; the D is unclear. V was trimmed by 6 bases and J by 8 bases, leaving 16 bases between them. The CDR3 is 14 residues long. Per germline, CDR1 MNHGY and CDR2 SAAAGT. CDR3 DNA: TGTGCCAGCAGCTATGGACGGCCCGACGAAAAACTGTTTTTT. Its protein product is CASSYGRPDEKLFF.

The chain links TRBV10-1 to TRBJ2-7; perhaps TRBD2 as D (5 bases). Germline-derived CDR1 and CDR2 are WNHNN and SYGVQD (reference sequence). The CDR3 covers 15 residues. V was shortened by 0 bases and J by 4 bases, with 13 bases between the two germline ends. The CDR3 protein is CASSESRDAEYEQYF. The CDR3 region has the DNA TGCGCCAGCAGTGAGTCCCGGGATGCTGAATACGAGCAGTACTTC.

The chain has TRBV21-1 and TRBJ1-4; TRBD1 was called by the table and not checked on the DNA. TRBV21-1 is a pseudogene segment. This CDR3 region has 14 residues. The CDR3 sequence: CASSKGGTGLLLFF. Written as DNA, the CDR3 is TGTGCCAGCAGCAAAGGGGGAACAGGGCTGTTACTGTTTTTT.